The entry below describes one T cell receptor (beta chain). This CDR3 has 12 residues. The V and J ends lost 5 bases and 5 bases respectively, with 9 bases between them. In germline, CDR1 is SEHNR, CDR2 FQNEAQ (reference sequence). These data belong to a study of T cell changes during pregnancy in multiple sclerosis. The assay was immunoSEQ multiplex PCR, and TCRdb's table has in-frame clones only and misses some. The sample holds approximately 50,000 clones, approximately 93% seen once. The receptor was derived from a female donor with multiple sclerosis, enrolled in a pregnancy study. This material consisted of CD4+ T cells from peripheral blood mononuclear cells, taken in the third trimester of pregnancy. The chain links TRBV7-9 to TRBJ1-2; no reliable D call. The CDR3 spells CASSQTPYGYTF. Here the CDR3 DNA reads TGTGCCAGCAGCCAGACACCTTATGGCTACACCTTC.